Below, one TCR beta chain is given with its context. Antigen specificity is unknown. The record originates from a study of Graves' ophthalmopathy and Graves' hyperthyroidism. This CDR3 is 15 amino acids long. Germline lookup yields CDR1 LNHNV and CDR2 YYDKDF (reference sequence). Trimming removed 0 bases from V and 3 bases from J, with 12 bases in between. Using RNA transcripts, the TCR beta CDR3 regions were amplified. RT-PCR in the first round used HTBI primers; a second-round multiplex PCR followed. TCRdb analysed the multiplex PCR reads with MiXCR anew, one entry per CDR3 protein. The sample records around 1.1 million distinct CDR3 sequences, less than 45% being singletons. Hyperthyroidism patients were newly diagnosed, ill under 2 months, and aged 18 to 65 years. Diagnosis relied on clinical symptoms, serum thyroxine, TRAb, thyroid ultrasound and orbital computed tomography. Whole-study findings and limits: In blood appeared most of the expanded thyroid clonotypes whose frequency exceeded 0.001.

The sequencing input was peripheral blood or thyroid tissue (not recorded which). This sequence originates from an adult man with Graves' hyperthyroidism. V and J are TRBV15 and TRBJ2-7, with D hard to call. The CDR3 reads CATSRDSVLYYEQYF. CDR3 bases: TGTGCCACCAGCAGAGATTCAGTCCTCTACTACGAGCAGTACTTC.